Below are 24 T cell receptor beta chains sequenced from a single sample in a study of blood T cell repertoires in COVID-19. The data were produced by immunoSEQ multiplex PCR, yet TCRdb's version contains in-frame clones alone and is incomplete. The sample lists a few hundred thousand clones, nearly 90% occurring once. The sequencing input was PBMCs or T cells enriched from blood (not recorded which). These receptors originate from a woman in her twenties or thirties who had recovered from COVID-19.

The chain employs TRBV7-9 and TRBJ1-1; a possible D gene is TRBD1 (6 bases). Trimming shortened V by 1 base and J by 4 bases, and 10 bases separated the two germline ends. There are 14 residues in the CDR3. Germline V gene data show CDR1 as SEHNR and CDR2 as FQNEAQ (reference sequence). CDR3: CASSLGLGATEAFF. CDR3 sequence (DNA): TGTGCCAGCAGCTTAGGCTTGGGGGCCACTGAAGCTTTCTTT.

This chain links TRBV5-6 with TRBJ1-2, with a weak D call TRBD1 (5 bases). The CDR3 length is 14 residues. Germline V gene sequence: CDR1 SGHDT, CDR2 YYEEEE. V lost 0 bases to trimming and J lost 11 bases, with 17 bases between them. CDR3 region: CASSLALRDGKYTF. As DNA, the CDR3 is TGTGCCAGCAGCTTGGCACTCAGGGATGGGAAGTACACCTTC. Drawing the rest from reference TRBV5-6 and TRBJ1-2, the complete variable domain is DAGVTQSPTHLIKTRGQQVTLRCSPKSGHDTVSWYQQALGQGPQFIFQYYEEEERQRGNFPDRFSGHQFPNYSSELNVNALLLGDSALYLCASSLALRDGKYTFGSGTRLTVV.

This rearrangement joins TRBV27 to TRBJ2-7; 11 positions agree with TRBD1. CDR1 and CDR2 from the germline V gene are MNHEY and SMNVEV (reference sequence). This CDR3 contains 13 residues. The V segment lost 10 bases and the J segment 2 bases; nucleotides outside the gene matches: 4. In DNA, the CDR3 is TGTGCCACCCGGGACAGGGGGACCTACGAGCAGTACTTC. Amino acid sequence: CATRDRGTYEQYF.

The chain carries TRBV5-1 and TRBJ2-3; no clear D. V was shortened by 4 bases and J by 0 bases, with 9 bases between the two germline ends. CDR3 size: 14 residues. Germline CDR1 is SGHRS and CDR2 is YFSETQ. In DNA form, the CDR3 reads TGCGCCAGCAGCCACTATACTAGCACAGATACGCAGTATTTT. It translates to CASSHYTSTDTQYF.

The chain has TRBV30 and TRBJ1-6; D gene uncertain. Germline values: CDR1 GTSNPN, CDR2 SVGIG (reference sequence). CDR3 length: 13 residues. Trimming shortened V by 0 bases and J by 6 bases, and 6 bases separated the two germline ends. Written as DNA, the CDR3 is TGTGCCTGGAGTGTCGACATTAATTCACCCCTCCACTTT. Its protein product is CAWSVDINSPLHF.

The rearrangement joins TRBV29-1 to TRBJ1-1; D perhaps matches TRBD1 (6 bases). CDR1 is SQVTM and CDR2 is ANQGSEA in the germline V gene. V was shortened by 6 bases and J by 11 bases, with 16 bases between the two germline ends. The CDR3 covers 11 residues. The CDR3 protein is CSVPKDSDAFF. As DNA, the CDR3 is TGCAGCGTCCCCAAGGACAGTGACGCTTTCTTT.

The CDR3 loop is CASTLTGANYNEQFF. CDR3 DNA sequence: TGTGCCAGTACCCTGACGGGAGCGAACTACAATGAGCAGTTCTTC. The chain combines TRBV19 with TRBJ2-1, with a tentative D call TRBD2 (6 bases). The CDR3 is 15 residues long. Between the trimmed V and J ends, which lost 7 bases and 3 bases, there was a span of 16 bases. Germline CDR1 is LNHDA and CDR2 is SQIVND (reference sequence). Drawing the rest from reference TRBV19 and TRBJ2-1, the complete variable domain is DGGITQSPKYLFRKEGQNVTLSCEQNLNHDAMYWYRQDPGQGLRLIYYSQIVNDFQKGDIAEGYSVSREKKESFPLTVTSAQKNPTAFYLCASTLTGANYNEQFFGPGTRLTVL.

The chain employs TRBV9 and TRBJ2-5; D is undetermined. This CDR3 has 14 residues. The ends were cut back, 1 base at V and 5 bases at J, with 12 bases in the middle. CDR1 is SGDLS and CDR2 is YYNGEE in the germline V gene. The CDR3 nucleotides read TGTGCCAGCAGCGTATCACAGACGGTCGAGACCCAGTACTTC. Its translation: CASSVSQTVETQYF.

CDR3 protein: CATGAGNTIYF. CDR3 nucleotides: TGTGCCACCGGGGCTGGAAACACCATATATTTT. The chain couples TRBV11-2 to TRBJ1-3, with D uncertain. Per the germline V gene, CDR1 is SGHAT and CDR2 is FQNNGV. CDR3 length: 11 amino acids. Trimming took 10 bases from V and 2 from J, leaving 6 bases between them.

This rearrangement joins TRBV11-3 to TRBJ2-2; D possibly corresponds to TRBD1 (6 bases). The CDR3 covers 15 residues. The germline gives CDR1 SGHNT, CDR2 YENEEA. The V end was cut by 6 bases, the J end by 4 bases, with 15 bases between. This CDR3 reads CASSPRRGSTGELFF. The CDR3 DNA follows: TGTGCCAGCAGTCCACGCAGGGGTTCCACCGGGGAGCTGTTTTTT.

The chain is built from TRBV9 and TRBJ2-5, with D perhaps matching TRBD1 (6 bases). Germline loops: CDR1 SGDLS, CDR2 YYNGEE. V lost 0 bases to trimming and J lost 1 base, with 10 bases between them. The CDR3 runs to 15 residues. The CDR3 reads CASSVETGSQETQYF. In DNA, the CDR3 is TGTGCCAGCAGCGTAGAGACAGGATCCCAAGAGACCCAGTACTTC. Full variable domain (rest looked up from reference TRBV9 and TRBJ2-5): DSGVTQTPKHLITATGQRVTLRCSPRSGDLSVYWYQQSLDQGLQFLIQYYNGEERAKGNILERFSAQQFPDLHSELNLSSLELGDSALYFCASSVETGSQETQYFGPGTRLLVL.

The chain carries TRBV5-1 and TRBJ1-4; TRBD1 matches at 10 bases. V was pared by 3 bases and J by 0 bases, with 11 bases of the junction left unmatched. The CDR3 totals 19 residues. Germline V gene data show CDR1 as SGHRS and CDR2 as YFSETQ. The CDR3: CASSWRGQGRQSTNEKLFF. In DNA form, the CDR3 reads TGCGCCAGCAGCTGGAGGGGACAGGGGCGACAATCAACTAATGAAAAACTGTTTTTT.

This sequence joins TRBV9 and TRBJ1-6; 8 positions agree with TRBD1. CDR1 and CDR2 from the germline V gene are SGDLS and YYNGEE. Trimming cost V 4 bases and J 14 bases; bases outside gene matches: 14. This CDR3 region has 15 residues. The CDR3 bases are TGTGCCAGCAGCCCGTCCGGGACAGGCCTGGGGGCCCTCCACTTT. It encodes CASSPSGTGLGALHF.

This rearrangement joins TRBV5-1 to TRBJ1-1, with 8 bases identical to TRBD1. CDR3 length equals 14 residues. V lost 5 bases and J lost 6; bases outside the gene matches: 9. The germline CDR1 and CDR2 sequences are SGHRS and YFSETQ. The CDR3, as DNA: TGCGCCAGCAGGGGGGGACAGGAGGGAGCTGAAGCTTTCTTT. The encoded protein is CASRGGQEGAEAFF.

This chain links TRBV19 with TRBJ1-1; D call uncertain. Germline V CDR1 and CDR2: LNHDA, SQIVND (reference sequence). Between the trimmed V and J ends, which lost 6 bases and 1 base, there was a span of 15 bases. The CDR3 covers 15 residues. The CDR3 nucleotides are TGTGCCAGTAGAGTGCATGGAGGGTCGAACACTGAAGCTTTCTTT. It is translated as CASRVHGGSNTEAFF.

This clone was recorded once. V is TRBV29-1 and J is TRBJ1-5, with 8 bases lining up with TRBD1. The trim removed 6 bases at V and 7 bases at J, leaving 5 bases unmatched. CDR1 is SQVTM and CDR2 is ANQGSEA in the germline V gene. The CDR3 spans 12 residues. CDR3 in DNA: TGCAGCGTCCAAACAGGGGGACAGCCCCAGCATTTT. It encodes CSVQTGGQPQHF.

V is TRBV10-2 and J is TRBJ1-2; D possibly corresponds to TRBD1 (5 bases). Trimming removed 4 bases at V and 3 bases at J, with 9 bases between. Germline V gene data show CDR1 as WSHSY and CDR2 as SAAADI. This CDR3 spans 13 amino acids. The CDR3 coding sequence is TGCGCCAGCAGTGGGGGCAGCCACTATGGCTACACCTTC. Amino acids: CASSGGSHYGYTF.

CDR3 DNA sequence: TGTGCCAGCAGTTTAACTTTTCCTACCACCCCTATGAACACTGAAGCTTTCTTT. Protein: CASSLTFPTTPMNTEAFF. The chain links TRBV27 to TRBJ1-1; no firm D call. The germline V gene has CDR1 MNHEY and CDR2 SMNVEV (reference sequence). Deletions cut 2 bases from V and 0 bases from J, with 19 bases between. The CDR3 covers 18 residues.

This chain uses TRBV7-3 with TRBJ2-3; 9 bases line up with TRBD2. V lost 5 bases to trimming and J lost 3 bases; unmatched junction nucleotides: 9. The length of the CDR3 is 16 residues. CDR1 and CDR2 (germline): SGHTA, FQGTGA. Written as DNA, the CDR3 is TGTGCCAGCAGCCCTTCGCGGGGGGGGGCGACAGATACGCAGTATTTT. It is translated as CASSPSRGGATDTQYF.

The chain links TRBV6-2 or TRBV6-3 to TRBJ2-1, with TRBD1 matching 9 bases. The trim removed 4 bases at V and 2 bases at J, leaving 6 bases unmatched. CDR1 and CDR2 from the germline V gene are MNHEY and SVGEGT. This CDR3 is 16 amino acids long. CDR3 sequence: CASSSYRGPTYNEQFF. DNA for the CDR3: TGTGCCAGCAGTTCGTACAGGGGGCCCACCTACAATGAGCAGTTCTTC.

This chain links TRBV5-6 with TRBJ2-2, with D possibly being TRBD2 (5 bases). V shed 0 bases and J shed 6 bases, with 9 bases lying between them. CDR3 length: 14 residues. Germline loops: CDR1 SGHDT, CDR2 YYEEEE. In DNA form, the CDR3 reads TGTGCCAGCAGCTTGGTACGGGGTGCCGGGGAGCTGTTTTTT. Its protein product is CASSLVRGAGELFF.

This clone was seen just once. CDR3 nucleotide sequence: TGTGCCAGCAGCACCCGACAGGGACACGGGGAGCTGTTTTTT. Translating it yields CASSTRQGHGELFF. V is TRBV7-9 and J is TRBJ2-2; the match to TRBD1 covers 7 bases. CDR3 length equals 14 residues. The germline CDR1 and CDR2 sequences are SEHNR and FQNEAQ (reference sequence). Losses at the gene ends were 5 bases for V and 7 bases for J; bases not matched to a gene: 7. The full variable domain, completed using reference TRBV7-9 and TRBJ2-2, is DTGVSQNPRHKITKRGQNVTFRCDPISEHNRLYWYRQTLGQGPEFLTYFQNEAQLEKSRLLSDRFSAERPKGSFSTLEIQRTEQGDSAMYLCASSTRQGHGELFFGEGSRLTVL.

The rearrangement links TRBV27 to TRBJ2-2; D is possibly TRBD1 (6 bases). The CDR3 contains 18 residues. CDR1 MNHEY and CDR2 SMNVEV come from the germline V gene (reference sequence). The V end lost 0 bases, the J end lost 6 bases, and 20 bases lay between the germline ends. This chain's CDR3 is CASSLSWDTSLDAGELFF. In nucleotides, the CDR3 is TGTGCCAGCAGTTTATCCTGGGACACAAGTTTGGACGCCGGGGAGCTGTTTTTT.

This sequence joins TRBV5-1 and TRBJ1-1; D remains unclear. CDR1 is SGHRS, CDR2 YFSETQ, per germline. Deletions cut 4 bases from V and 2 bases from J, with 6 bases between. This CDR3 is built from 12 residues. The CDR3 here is CASSAVNTEAFF. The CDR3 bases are TGCGCCAGCAGCGCGGTTAACACTGAAGCTTTCTTT.